This T cell receptor beta chain was identified in a study of beta chain features in type 1 diabetes. Study details: The study examined about 100 million sorted cells across all samples. Study outcomes and limitations: For Type 1 diabetes patients, all four CD4+ subsets carried TCRB CDR3s that were moderately but significantly shorter. An over-representation of cells with high TCR expression could result from cDNA sequencing.

V shed 5 bases and J 4 bases; nucleotides not matched to a gene: 13. Looked up from germline, CDR1 is SGHTA and CDR2 is FQGNSA. The CDR3 spans 16 residues. This clone was detected a few times. Its antigen is unidentified. Cell sorting via CD45RO/CCR7/CD25/CD127/CD95/CD27 was performed to obtain CD4+ naive, central memory, regulatory and stem cell-like memory cells. cDNA synthesis used the whole RNA isolate, giving expressed TCRB sequences. TCRdb's copy holds only in-frame clones and misses some; the assay was immunoSEQ multiplex PCR. The sample lists almost 350,000 clones, approximately 10% occurring once.

The chain has TRBV7-2 and TRBJ2-7; 8 bases align to TRBD2. Sequenced: central memory CD4+ T cells from blood. The sequence was obtained from a man aged 30 to 45 with type 1 diabetes. DNA for the CDR3: TGTGCCAGCAGCCCCCAGGCCGTTAGCGGGATTTACGAGCAGTACTTC. Translating it yields CASSPQAVSGIYEQYF.